This T cell receptor (beta chain) was recorded in a study of blood T cell repertoires in COVID-19. Turning to the study itself: PBMCs, B-cell-depleted T cells, or T cells were the source of the cDNA or gDNA that made up the material.

Unmatched junction bases numbered 7, after V lost 10 bases and J lost 3 bases. There are 15 residues in the CDR3. Germline lookup yields CDR1 MNHEY and CDR2 SVGAGI. Under the authors' procedure: It was from reference gene primer amplification that nucleated cell counts were estimated. Some clones are missing from TCRdb's copy, which holds only in-frame ones; the method was immunoSEQ multiplex PCR. V and J calls and clone size come straight from that table; D and trimming were deduced from the DNA. This sample has some 320,000 clones; 89% occur once, and the top ten carry 2.5% to 3.5%. Categorization into cohorts depended on clinical history that participants reported. A COVID-19 case had been met by exposed participants during the 2 weeks before study entry.

This receptor was obtained from a woman in her forties or fifties who had been exposed to COVID-19. Material: PBMCs or T cells enriched from blood (not recorded which). V and J are TRBV6-5 and TRBJ1-4; TRBD1 matches at 11 bases. The CDR3 loop reads CATDRGRHANEKLFF. In nucleotides, the CDR3 is TGTGCCACGGACAGGGGGCGTCATGCTAATGAAAAACTGTTTTTT.